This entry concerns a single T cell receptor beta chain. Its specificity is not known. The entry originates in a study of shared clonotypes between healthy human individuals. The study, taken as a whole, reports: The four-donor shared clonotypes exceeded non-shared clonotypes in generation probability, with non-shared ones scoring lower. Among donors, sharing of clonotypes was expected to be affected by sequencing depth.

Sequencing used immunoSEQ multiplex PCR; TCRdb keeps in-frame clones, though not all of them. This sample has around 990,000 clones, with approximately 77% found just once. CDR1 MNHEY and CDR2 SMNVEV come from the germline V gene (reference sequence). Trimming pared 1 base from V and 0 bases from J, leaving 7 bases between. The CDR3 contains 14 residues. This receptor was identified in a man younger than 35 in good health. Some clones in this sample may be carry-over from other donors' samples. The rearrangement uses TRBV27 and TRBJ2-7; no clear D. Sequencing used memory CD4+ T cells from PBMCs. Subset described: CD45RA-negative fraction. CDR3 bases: TGTGCCAGCAGTTTATTGTCCAGCTCCTACGAGCAGTACTTC. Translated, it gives CASSLLSSSYEQYF.